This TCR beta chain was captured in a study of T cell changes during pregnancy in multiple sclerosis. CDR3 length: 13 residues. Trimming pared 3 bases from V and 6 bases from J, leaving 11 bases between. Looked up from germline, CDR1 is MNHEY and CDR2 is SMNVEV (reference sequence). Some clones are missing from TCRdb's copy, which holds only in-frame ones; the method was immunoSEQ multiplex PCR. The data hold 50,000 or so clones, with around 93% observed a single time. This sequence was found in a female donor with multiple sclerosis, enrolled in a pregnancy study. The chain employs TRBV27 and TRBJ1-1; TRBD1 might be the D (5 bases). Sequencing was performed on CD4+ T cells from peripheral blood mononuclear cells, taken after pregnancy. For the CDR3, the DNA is TGTGCCAGCAGTTTCTCTGGGGGGTCTGAAGCTTTCTTT. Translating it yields CASSFSGGSEAFF.